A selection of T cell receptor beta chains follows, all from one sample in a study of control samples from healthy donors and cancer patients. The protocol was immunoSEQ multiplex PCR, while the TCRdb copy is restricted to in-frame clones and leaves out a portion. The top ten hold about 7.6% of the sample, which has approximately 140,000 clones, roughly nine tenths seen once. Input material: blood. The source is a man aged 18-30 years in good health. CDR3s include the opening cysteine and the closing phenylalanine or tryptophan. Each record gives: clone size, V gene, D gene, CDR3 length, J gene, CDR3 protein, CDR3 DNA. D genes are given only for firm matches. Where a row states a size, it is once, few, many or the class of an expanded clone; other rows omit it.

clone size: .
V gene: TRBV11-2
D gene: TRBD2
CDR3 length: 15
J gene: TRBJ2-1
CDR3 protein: CASRSMRGGYNEQFF
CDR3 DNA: TGTGCCAGCAGGTCGATGCGGGGGGGGTACAATGAGCAGTTCTTC

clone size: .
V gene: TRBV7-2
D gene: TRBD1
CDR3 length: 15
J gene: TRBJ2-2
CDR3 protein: CASRLGQGATGELFF
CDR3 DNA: TGTGCCAGCAGATTGGGACAGGGGGCAACCGGGGAGCTGTTTTTT

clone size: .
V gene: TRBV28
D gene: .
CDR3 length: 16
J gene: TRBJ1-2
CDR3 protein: CASTPTPQGWNYGYTF
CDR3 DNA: TGTGCCAGCACCCCAACCCCACAGGGATGGAACTATGGCTACACCTTC

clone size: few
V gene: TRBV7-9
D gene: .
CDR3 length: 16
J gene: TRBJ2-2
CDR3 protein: CASSSTTGLNTGELFF
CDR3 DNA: TGTGCCAGCAGCTCGACCACGGGACTGAACACCGGGGAGCTGTTTTTT

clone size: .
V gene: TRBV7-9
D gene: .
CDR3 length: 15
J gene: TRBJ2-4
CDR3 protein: CASSPEDGVRNIQYF
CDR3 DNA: TGTGCCAGCAGCCCTGAGGATGGCGTCAGAAACATTCAGTACTTC

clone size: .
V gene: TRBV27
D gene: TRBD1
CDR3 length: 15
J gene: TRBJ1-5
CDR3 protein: CASKTRQGPEGPQHF
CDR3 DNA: TGTGCCAGCAAGACCAGACAGGGCCCCGAAGGGCCCCAGCATTTT

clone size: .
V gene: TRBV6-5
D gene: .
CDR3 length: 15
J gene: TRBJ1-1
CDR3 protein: CASSYSRHPNTEAFF
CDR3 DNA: TGTGCCAGCAGTTACTCGAGACACCCGAACACTGAAGCTTTCTTT

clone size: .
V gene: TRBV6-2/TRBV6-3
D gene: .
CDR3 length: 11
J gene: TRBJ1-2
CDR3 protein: CASSTLGGYTF
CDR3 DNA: TGTGCCAGCAGCACTCTTGGAGGCTACACCTTC

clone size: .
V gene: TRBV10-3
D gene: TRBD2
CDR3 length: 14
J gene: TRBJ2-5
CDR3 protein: CAISGTSEQETQYF
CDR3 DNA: TGTGCCATCAGTGGGACTAGCGAACAAGAGACCCAGTACTTC

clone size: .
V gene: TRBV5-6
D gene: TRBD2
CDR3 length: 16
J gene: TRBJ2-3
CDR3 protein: CASSFSLAGWGDTQYF
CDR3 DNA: TGTGCCAGCAGCTTTTCGCTAGCGGGCTGGGGAGATACGCAGTATTTT

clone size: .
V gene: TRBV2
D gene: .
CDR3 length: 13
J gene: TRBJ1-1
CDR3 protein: CASSAIMNTEAFF
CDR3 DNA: TGTGCCAGCTCGGCGATCATGAACACTGAAGCTTTCTTT

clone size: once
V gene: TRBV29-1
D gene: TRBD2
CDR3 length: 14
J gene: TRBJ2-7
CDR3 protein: CSVAGTSGPYEQYF
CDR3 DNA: TGCAGCGTCGCCGGGACTAGCGGGCCCTACGAGCAGTACTTC

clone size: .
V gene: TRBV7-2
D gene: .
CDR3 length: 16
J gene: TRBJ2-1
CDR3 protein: CASSLGQAGSYNEQFF
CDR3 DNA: TGTGCCAGCAGCTTAGGACAGGCGGGCTCCTACAATGAGCAGTTCTTC

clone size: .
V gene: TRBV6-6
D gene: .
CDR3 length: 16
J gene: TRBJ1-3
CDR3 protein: CASSYPQGNSGNTIYF
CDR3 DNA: TGTGCCAGCAGTTACCCACAGGGTAACTCTGGAAACACCATATATTTT

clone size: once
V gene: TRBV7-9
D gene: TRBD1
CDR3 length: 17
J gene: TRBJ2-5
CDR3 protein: CASSAPSDRGPGETQYF
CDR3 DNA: TGTGCCAGCAGCGCCCCATCGGACAGGGGGCCGGGGGAGACCCAGTACTTC

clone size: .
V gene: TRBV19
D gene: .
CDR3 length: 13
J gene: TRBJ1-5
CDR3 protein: CAISDGSNQPQHF
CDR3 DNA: TGTGCCATCTCGGACGGTAGCAATCAGCCCCAGCATTTT

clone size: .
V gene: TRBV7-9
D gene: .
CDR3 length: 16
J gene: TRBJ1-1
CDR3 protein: CASSIRAAGVDTEAFF
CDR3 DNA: TGTGCCAGCAGCATTCGTGCTGCAGGGGTGGACACTGAAGCTTTCTTT

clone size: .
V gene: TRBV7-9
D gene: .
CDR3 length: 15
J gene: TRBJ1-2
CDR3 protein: CASSPLQGANYGYTF
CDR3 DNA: TGTGCCAGCAGCCCCTTACAGGGTGCTAACTATGGCTACACCTTC

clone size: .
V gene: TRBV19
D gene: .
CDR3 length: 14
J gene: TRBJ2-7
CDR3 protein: CASSIRRSPYEQYF
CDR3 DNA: TGTGCCAGTAGTATCCGGCGGTCCCCCTACGAGCAGTACTTC

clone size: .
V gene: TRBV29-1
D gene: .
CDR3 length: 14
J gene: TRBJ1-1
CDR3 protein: CSVHDGGSNTEAFF
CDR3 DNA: TGCAGCGTTCACGACGGGGGATCCAACACTGAAGCTTTCTTT

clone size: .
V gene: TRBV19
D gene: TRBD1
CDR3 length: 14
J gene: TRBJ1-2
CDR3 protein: CASAGQGAYYGYTF
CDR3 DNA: TGTGCCAGCGCGGGACAGGGGGCTTACTATGGCTACACCTTC

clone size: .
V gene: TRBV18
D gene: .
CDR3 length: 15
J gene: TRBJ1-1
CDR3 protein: CASSLSDGMGTEAFF
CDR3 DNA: TGTGCCAGCTCTCTTTCCGACGGGATGGGCACTGAAGCTTTCTTT

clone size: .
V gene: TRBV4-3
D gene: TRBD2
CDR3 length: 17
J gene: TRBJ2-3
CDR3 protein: CASSQAVKRGVGDTQYF
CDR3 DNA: TGCGCCAGCAGCCAAGCAGTGAAGCGGGGGGTAGGAGATACGCAGTATTTT

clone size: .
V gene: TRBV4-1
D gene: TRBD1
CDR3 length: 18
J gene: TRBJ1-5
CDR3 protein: CASSQDRQGAGSNQPQHF
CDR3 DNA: TGCGCCAGCAGCCAAGATAGGCAGGGGGCCGGTAGCAATCAGCCCCAGCATTTT

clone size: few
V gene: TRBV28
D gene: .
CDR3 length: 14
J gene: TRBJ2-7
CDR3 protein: CASKSTGHSYEQYF
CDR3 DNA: TGTGCCAGCAAATCGACAGGCCACTCCTACGAGCAGTACTTC

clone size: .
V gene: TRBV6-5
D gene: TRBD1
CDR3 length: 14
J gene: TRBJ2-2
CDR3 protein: CANRQGAGTGELFF
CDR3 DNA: TGTGCCAACCGACAGGGGGCTGGGACCGGGGAGCTGTTTTTT

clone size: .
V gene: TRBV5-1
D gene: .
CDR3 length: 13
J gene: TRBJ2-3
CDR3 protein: CASSLDATDTQYF
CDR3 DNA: TGCGCCAGCAGCTTGGATGCCACAGATACGCAGTATTTT